The 32 T cell receptor beta chains below all came from one sample that was sequenced in a study of regulatory T cells in long-lasting Graves disease. This sample's time point: newly diagnosed GD, antithyroid drugs for less than 3 months. PBMC RNA served as the TCR library source. In building TCR beta libraries, iRepertoire HTBI primers were used together with Arm-PCR of CDR3 regions. MiXCR, run by TCRdb on the multiplex PCR reads, gives a single entry per CDR3 protein. The sample comprises 350,000 to 500,000 distinct CDR3 sequences, 15% to 20% of which are singletons, and roughly 10% rests with the top ten. The same data also contributed to another study, on T cells in Graves' hyperthyroidism and ophthalmopathy.

The sample in question was peripheral blood mononuclear cells (PBMCs), obtained at new diagnosis, from a patient treated with antithyroid drugs. Receptor source: a woman under 40 with Graves disease.

This clonotype was observed many times. The V and J genes are TRBV20-1 and TRBJ1-1; D may be TRBD1 (5 bases). The germline gives CDR1 DFQATT, CDR2 SNEGSKA (reference sequence). The CDR3 has 11 amino acids. V gave up 6 bases and J gave up 5 bases, with 10 bases separating them. The CDR3 bases are TGCAGTGCGGTTTGGGGGACTGAAGCTTTCTTT. It specifies CSAVWGTEAFF.

This clonotype was detected many times. The chain joins TRBV11-2 to TRBJ1-5, with no clear D. This CDR3 region has 13 residues. Germline V gene data show CDR1 as SGHAT and CDR2 as FQNNGV. V dropped 4 bases and J dropped 9 bases, with 13 bases sitting between them. CDR3 bases: TGTGCCAGCAGCTGGACGTCGGAACGGCCCCAGCATTTT. It encodes CASSWTSERPQHF.

This clonotype showed up many times. This rearrangement joins TRBV11-2 to TRBJ2-1; D unclear. CDR1 and CDR2 (germline): SGHAT, FQNNGV. V lost 7 bases to trimming and J lost 2 bases, with 15 bases between them. The CDR3 totals 15 residues. CDR3 nucleotide sequence: TGTGCCAGCACTTTCGGACCCAGTCCCTACAATGAGCAGTTCTTC. Translating gives CASTFGPSPYNEQFF.

This clonotype was counted a few times. A far larger clone lies a single base away; this is likely a read error. The rearrangement joins TRBV24-1 to TRBJ2-1; D perhaps matches TRBD1 (6 bases). The J call may be incorrect, as the DNA end agrees better with TRBJ2-5. Germline V gene sequence: CDR1 KGHDR, CDR2 SFDVKD. The CDR3 runs to 14 residues. In DNA form, the CDR3 reads TGTGCCACCAGTGGCAACAGGGTCCAAGGGACCCAGTACTTC. Its translation is CATSGNRVQGTQYF.

This clonotype was seen ten or more times. V and J are TRBV9 and TRBJ1-2; D gene ambiguous. From germline, CDR1 is SGDLS and CDR2 YYNGEE. The CDR3 extends over 11 amino acids. The germline V and J ends were trimmed by 5 bases and 4 bases, with 6 bases remaining between them. CDR3 bases: TGTGCCAGCAGTTGGGGCTATGGCTACACCTTC. This sequence encodes CASSWGYGYTF. Drawing the rest from reference TRBV9 and TRBJ1-2, the complete variable domain is DSGVTQTPKHLITATGQRVTLRCSPRSGDLSVYWYQQSLDQGLQFLIQYYNGEERAKGNILERFSAQQFPDLHSELNLSSLELGDSALYFCASSWGYGYTFGSGTRLTVV.

As concerns this clonotype: A much more abundant neighbour one base away suggests this may be a read error. The V gene is TRBV20-1, the J gene TRBJ1-5; D not certain. CDR3 length: 16 residues. Germline V gene sequence: CDR1 DFQATT, CDR2 SNEGSKA (reference sequence). Trimming took 0 bases from V and 2 from J, leaving 14 bases between them. The CDR3 coding sequence is TGCAGTGCTAGAGATTATGGCAGGCGTCGCAATCAGCCCCAGCATTTT. It translates to CSARDYGRRRNQPQHF.

This clonotype was counted a few times. For the CDR3, the DNA is TGTGCCAGCAGCCCGAGGAACAGGGTTGGGAACTATGGCTACACCTTC. It codes for CASSPRNRVGNYGYTF. The chain has TRBV7-2 and TRBJ1-2; weak D call: TRBD1 (6 bases). CDR1 is SGHTA and CDR2 is FQGNSA in the germline V gene. There are 16 residues in the CDR3. The V gene lost 5 bases and the J gene lost 2 bases, with 18 bases spanning the gap.

This clonotype was counted between two and nine times. The V gene is TRBV5-1, the J gene TRBJ2-1; no definite D call. Germline CDR1 and CDR2: SGHRS and YFSETQ. The CDR3 runs to 15 residues. Trimming pared 4 bases from V and 8 bases from J, leaving 19 bases between. DNA of the CDR3: TGCGCCAGCAGCCCCCCCGGAGAAGGAGTAGATGAGCAGTTCTTC. Translated: CASSPPGEGVDEQFF.

This clonotype was counted ten times or more. The chain links TRBV29-1 to TRBJ2-7, with D possibly TRBD1 on 6 matching bases. Trimming removed 5 bases at V and 2 bases at J, with 13 bases between. The CDR3 loop spans 13 amino acids. Germline CDR1 SQVTM, CDR2 ANQGSEA. The CDR3 DNA reads as TGCAGCGTTACAGGGACCAGAGCCTACGAGCAGTACTTC. Translation: CSVTGTRAYEQYF.

On this clonotype itself: The junction shows a germline mismatch at one end, possibly a read error. The J gene is TRBJ1-2, the V gene TRBV5-4; D may be TRBD1 (5 bases). The CDR3 covers 14 residues. Germline V gene sequence: CDR1 SGHNT, CDR2 YYREEE (reference sequence). The chain's CDR3 is CASSALGTIGGYTF. The CDR3 DNA sequence: TGTGCTAGCAGCGCCCTTGGGACTATTGGTGGCTACACCTTC.

This clonotype has a count of ten or more. The genes are TRBV11-2 and TRBJ2-4, with D tentatively TRBD2 (5 bases). CDR3 size: 15 residues. Germline V gives CDR1 SGHAT, CDR2 FQNNGV. V lost 4 bases, J lost 11 bases, and 21 bases lay in between. As DNA, the CDR3 is TGTGCCAGCAGCTCTCCAAGAGGGCCGGCCACCTTTCAGTACTTC. This translates into CASSSPRGPATFQYF.

CDR3: CASSPGDYLHIQYF. The CDR3 nucleotides are TGCGCCAGCAGCCCGGGGGACTACTTGCACATTCAGTACTTC. The chain is built from TRBV5-1 and TRBJ2-4, with 7 positions matching TRBD2. The CDR3 is 14 amino acids. The trim removed 4 bases at V and 8 bases at J, leaving 9 bases unmatched. The germline V gene encodes CDR1 SGHRS and CDR2 YFSETQ. The complete variable domain, with remaining parts taken from reference TRBV5-1 and TRBJ2-4, reads KAGVTQTPRYLIKTRGQQVTLSCSPISGHRSVSWYQQTPGQGLQFLFEYFSETQRNKGNFPGRFSGRQFSNSRSEMNVSTLELGDSALYLCASSPGDYLHIQYFGAGTRLSVL.

V is TRBV29-1 and J is TRBJ2-3, with 9 bases identical to TRBD1. The V segment lost 1 base and the J segment 6 bases; nucleotides outside the gene matches: 11. The germline V gene encodes CDR1 SQVTM and CDR2 ANQGSEA. The CDR3 covers 16 residues. CDR3 bases: TGCAGCGTTGAAGGAACCGGGACAGGGATGATGGATACGCAGTATTTT. This encodes CSVEGTGTGMMDTQYF.

This clonotype was detected only a few times. This chain connects TRBV7-8 to TRBJ1-2; D not resolved. The CDR3 has 16 residues. V dropped 0 bases and J dropped 3 bases, with 14 bases sitting between them. The germline V gene has CDR1 SGHVS and CDR2 FQNEAQ. This CDR3 is CASSLAIPNGDYGYTF. DNA of the CDR3: TGTGCCAGCAGCTTAGCGATCCCGAACGGAGACTATGGCTACACCTTC.

This clonotype showed up many times. One junction end disagrees with the germline gene, perhaps due to a read error. This chain joins TRBV5-1 and TRBJ1-5; perhaps TRBD1 as D (5 bases). The CDR3 totals 14 residues. Germline V gene lookup returns CDR1 SGHRS and CDR2 YFSETQ. CDR3 coding DNA: TGTGCCAGCAGTTTAGGACAAAGCAATCAGCCCCAGCATTTT. This translates into CASSLGQSNQPQHF.

Ten or more counts support this clonotype. This rearrangement joins TRBV12-3 or TRBV12-4 to TRBJ2-3; the match to TRBD2 covers 11 bases. V was pared by 5 bases and J by 4 bases, with 17 bases of the junction left unmatched. The length of the CDR3 is 19 residues. The CDR3 is CASSQLAGATRADADTQYF. The CDR3 coding sequence is TGTGCCAGCAGTCAACTAGCGGGAGCTACTCGAGCTGATGCAGATACGCAGTATTTT.

This clonotype was counted ten times or more. The V and J genes are TRBV2 and TRBJ1-1, with a tentative D call TRBD1 (6 bases). The V gene's germline CDR1 is SNHLY and CDR2 FYNNEI. V lost 5 bases and J 1 base, leaving 8 bases between the germline ends. The CDR3 extends over 13 amino acids. DNA for the CDR3: TGTGCCAGCAGTACCAGGGGGAACACTGAAGCTTTCTTT. Protein sequence: CASSTRGNTEAFF.

This clonotype was seen many times. The rearrangement uses TRBV28 and TRBJ2-7; D may be TRBD2 (6 bases). V was shortened by 1 base and J by 0 bases, with 13 bases between the two germline ends. Germline V lookup: CDR1 MDHEN, CDR2 SYDVKM. CDR3 length: 16 amino acids. Written as DNA, the CDR3 is TGTGCCAGCAGTTTATTCGGGACTGCCAGCTCCTACGAGCAGTACTTC. Its translation is CASSLFGTASSYEQYF.

This clonotype was observed at least ten times. The chain links TRBV28 to TRBJ2-1; D unclear. CDR1 is MDHEN, CDR2 SYDVKM, per germline. This CDR3 spans 15 amino acids. Trimming took 2 bases from V and 1 from J, leaving 9 bases between them. CDR3 amino acids: CASSLEERSYNEQFF. The DNA for the CDR3 is TGTGCCAGCAGTTTAGAGGAAAGGTCCTACAATGAGCAGTTCTTC.

This clonotype was found many times. This sequence joins TRBV20-1 and TRBJ2-3; the D is unclear. The length of the CDR3 is 13 residues. V was cut by 6 bases and J by 5 bases, with 15 bases left in between. Germline CDR1 DFQATT, CDR2 SNEGSKA (reference sequence). The CDR3 DNA reads as TGCAGTGCCTTTGGCCCTCTGGAAGATACGCAGTATTTT. Encoded protein: CSAFGPLEDTQYF.

Many counts were recorded for this clonotype. The chain has TRBV15 and TRBJ1-1, with D tentatively TRBD1 (6 bases). CDR3 length: 15 amino acids. CDR1 is LNHNV and CDR2 is YYDKDF in the germline V gene (reference sequence). V lost 8 bases and J 0 bases, leaving 16 bases between the germline ends. The chain's CDR3 is CATHPREGVNTEAFF. CDR3 in DNA: TGTGCCACCCACCCCAGGGAGGGGGTGAACACTGAAGCTTTCTTT. The variable domain in full, completed from reference TRBV15 and TRBJ1-1, reads DAMVIQNPRYQVTQFGKPVTLSCSQTLNHNVMYWYQQKSSQAPKLLFHYYDKDFNNEADTPDNFQSRRPNTSFCFLDIRSPGLGDTAMYLCATHPREGVNTEAFFGQGTRLTVV.

The genes are TRBV20-1 and TRBJ2-7, with D tentatively TRBD2 (6 bases). The CDR3 extends over 14 amino acids. Germline values: CDR1 DFQATT, CDR2 SNEGSKA (reference sequence). V was cut by 5 bases and J by 0 bases, with 14 bases left in between. The CDR3 is CSAVGAGSSYEQYF. In DNA form, the CDR3 reads TGCAGTGCTGTGGGCGCGGGGTCCTCCTACGAGCAGTACTTC.

The chain links TRBV12-3 or TRBV12-4 to TRBJ1-3; D unresolved. The CDR3 length is 12 residues. Trimming removed 3 bases from V and 8 bases from J, with 8 bases in between. This CDR3 reads CASSFFSDTIYF. The CDR3 DNA follows: TGTGCCAGCAGTTTCTTTAGCGACACCATATATTTT.

About this clonotype itself: A much larger clone differs from this one at a single base, so this may be a read error. The J gene is TRBJ2-5, the V gene TRBV12-3 or TRBV12-4; D unclear. Trimming stripped 5 bases from V and 11 bases from J, with 30 bases between. CDR3 size: 17 residues. The CDR3: CASSLFALEEVDNEQYF. CDR3 bases: TGTGCCAGCAGTCTCTTCGCTCTGGAAGAGGTCGACAATGAGCAGTACTTC.

On this clonotype: A junction boundary mismatches the germline segment, possibly from a read error. V is TRBV6-1 and J is TRBJ2-1; TRBD2 is a possible D gene (5 bases). In germline, CDR1 is MNHNS, CDR2 SASEGT. CDR3 length equals 18 residues. CDR3 bases: TGTGCCAGCAGTGACCCGTTTCGAGCGGATAGCTCCTACAATGAGCAGCTCTTC. Protein sequence: CASSDPFRADSSYNEQLF.

Notes on this clonotype: A junction end diverges from the germline sequence, so it may reflect a read error. The chain is built from TRBV25-1 and TRBJ1-1; 8 bases align to TRBD1. Per the germline V gene, CDR1 is MGHDK and CDR2 is SYGVNS. CDR3 size: 14 residues. The chain's CDR3 is CASSKYRGDTEAFF. The CDR3 DNA is TGTGCCAGCAGTAAATACAGGGGGGATACTGAAGCTTTCTTT.

Note on this clonotype: This probably arose from a read error, given a far larger clone one base away. The rearrangement joins TRBV7-2 to TRBJ2-3; TRBD2 aligns across 8 bases. The DNA end lines up better with TRBJ2-7; the J call may be wrong. This CDR3 has 15 residues. Germline loops: CDR1 SGHTA, CDR2 FQGNSA. The chain's CDR3 is CASSWETSEVYEQYF. The CDR3 region has the DNA TGTGCCAGCAGCTGGGAGACTAGCGAGGTCTACGAGCAGTACTTC.

V and J are TRBV10-3 and TRBJ2-7; no clear D gene. V lost 10 bases and J 1 base, leaving 11 bases between the germline ends. Germline CDR1 ENHRY, CDR2 SYGVKD. The CDR3 runs 12 residues. CDR3: CASNSGSYEQYF. The CDR3 DNA follows: TGTGCCAGCAACTCAGGTTCCTACGAGCAGTACTTC.

This clonotype was seen at least ten times. The chain employs TRBV20-1 and TRBJ2-1, with 9 bases fitting TRBD1. The end of the DNA aligns better with TRBJ2-5, so the J call may be wrong. This CDR3 comprises 14 residues. Per germline, CDR1 DFQATT and CDR2 SNEGSKA (reference sequence). CDR3 region: CSAREDRGQETQYF. Here the CDR3 DNA reads TGCAGTGCTAGAGAGGACAGGGGCCAAGAGACCCAGTACTTC.

The J gene is TRBJ2-2, the V gene TRBV5-4; tentative D call: TRBD1 (5 bases). Germline CDR1 is SGHNT and CDR2 is YYREEE (reference sequence). CDR3 length: 15 residues. V shed 4 bases and J shed 10 bases, with 20 bases lying between them. As DNA, the CDR3 is TGTGCCAGCAGCCGCACGCTGCAGGGTAGGGAGGAGCTGTTTTTT. The encoded protein is CASSRTLQGREELFF.

Many counts were recorded for this clonotype. The chain links TRBV18 to TRBJ2-1; perhaps TRBD1 as D (5 bases). This CDR3 region has 18 residues. Germline loops: CDR1 KGHSH, CDR2 LQKENI. Trimming stripped 3 bases from V and 5 bases from J, with 23 bases between. CDR3 nucleotides: TGTGCCAGCTCACCCAAACAACATTGGGATCTAGGGGACAATGAGCAGTTCTTC. Residues: CASSPKQHWDLGDNEQFF.

The V call is TRBV27, the J call TRBJ2-2, with TRBD2 matching over 8 bases. The CDR3 spans 16 residues. J was trimmed by 7 bases and V by 6 bases; bases with no gene match: 13. The germline V gene has CDR1 MNHEY and CDR2 SMNVEV (reference sequence). The CDR3: CASSRRTSTWGGELFF. DNA of the CDR3: TGTGCCAGCAGCCGTAGGACTAGCACATGGGGCGGGGAGCTGTTTTTT.